The text below deals with one TCR beta chain. Generated by immunoSEQ multiplex PCR, the TCRdb table keeps only in-frame clones and is missing some. Of 100,000 to 150,000 clones in the sample, about 85% were seen once. The data were obtained in a study of blood T cell repertoires in COVID-19. Study details: The origin of the acute and convalescent COVID-19 samples was the United States, Italy and Spain.

The CDR3 has 15 amino acids. Germline V gene sequence: CDR1 SGHDT, CDR2 YYEEEE. V gave up 2 bases and J gave up 3 bases, with 12 bases separating them. This sequence joins TRBV5-6 and TRBJ2-4, with a tentative D call TRBD2 (5 bases). Sequencing was carried out using peripheral blood. This sequence originates from a man aged 55-75 years with acute or convalescent COVID-19. This CDR3 reads CASSFLRGDKNIQYF. As DNA, the CDR3 is TGTGCCAGCAGCTTTCTTCGGGGTGACAAAAACATTCAGTACTTC.